These 14 T cell receptor beta chains originate from one sample sequenced in a study of CD8+ T cells in alopecia areata. Extracted from the samples, RNA was reverse transcribed into cDNA to serve as the sequencing template. Assay used: immunoSEQ multiplex PCR; TCRdb lists only in-frame clones, some missing. The specimen has 290,000 or so clones, none found just once. Sorting used CD4, CD8alpha, NKG2D, NKG2ACE and other markers on pooled cutaneous lymph node cells. Sequenced sample: CD4+ T cells sorted from a lymph node. The receptors come from a C3H/HeJ mouse with alopecia areata. For the strain, the MHC haplotype given is H2-k.

Only a few counts were recorded for this clone. Gene names and germline refer to mouse. Sequencing ends 4 residues short of the CDR3 end; the germline J gene provides the rest. The chain uses TRBV31 and TRBJ1-1; D may be TRBD1 (5 bases). Germline CDR1 and CDR2: GKSSPN and SITVG. Between the trimmed V and J ends, which lost 0 bases and 4 bases, there was a span of 12 bases. This CDR3 comprises 14 residues. The CDR3 loop is CAWSLRGEGTEVFF. CDR3 DNA (partial): TGTGCCTGGAGTCTGAGGGGTGAGGGCACA.

Worth noting for this clone: A much larger clone lies one base from this, so it may be a read error. Gene and germline names: mouse. The read comes to an end 4 residues before the CDR3 does, leaving the germline J gene to fill in the end. The same CDR3 can be traced to other DNA sequences in this sample. The chain carries TRBV13-3 and TRBJ2-5; D might be TRBD1 (5 bases). There are 13 residues in the CDR3. Germline CDR1 reads NNHDY; CDR2 reads SYVADS. V was cut by 3 bases and J by 1 base, with 6 bases left in between. CDR3 protein: CASSGQYQDTQYF. The DNA read from the CDR3 is TGTGCCAGCAGTGGACAGTACCAAGAC.

A note on this clone: Mouse gene names and germline throughout. Read sequence stops 4 residues before the CDR3 end, and the germline J gene provides the missing end. The chain uses TRBV1 and TRBJ2-7; possible D gene TRBD1, 5 bases. Trimming pared 3 bases from V and 0 bases from J, leaving 12 bases between. CDR1 and CDR2 (germline): NSQYPW, LRSPGD (reference sequence). This CDR3 has 15 amino acids. The CDR3 sequence is CTCSAPTVYSYEQYF. Partial CDR3 DNA: TGCACCTGCAGTGCCCCGACAGTTTACTCCTAT. Based on the CDR3 plus reference TRBV1 and TRBJ2-7, the full variable domain is VTLLEQNPRWRLVPRGQAVNLRCILKNSQYPWMSWYQQDLQKQLQWLFTLRSPGDKEVKSLPGADYLATRVTDTELRLQVANMSQGRTLYCTCSAPTVYSYEQYFGPGTRLTVL.

As regards this clone: The genes and germline here are from mouse. The DNA ends 4 residues before the CDR3 does, and the rest of the CDR3 is filled in from the germline J gene. The rearrangement joins TRBV13-1 to TRBJ2-2; 8 bases map to TRBD2. Per germline, CDR1 NSHNY and CDR2 SYGAGN. J lost 2 bases, V lost 3 bases, and 6 bases had no gene match. This CDR3 has 16 amino acids. Incomplete CDR3 DNA: TGTGCCAGCAGTGCGCTGGGGGGAGGGAACACCGGG. Protein product: CASSALGGGNTG. The whole CDR3 protein reads CASSALGGGNTGQLYF.

The table lists this clone with a few counts. Germline and genes: mouse. This CDR3 reads CASSQMGGNYAEQFF. The CDR3 DNA, read in part, is TGTGCCAGCAGCCAAATGGGGGGGAACTATGCT. The chain recombines TRBV5 with TRBJ2-1, with 8 bases that match TRBD2. The CDR3 goes on 4 residues after the read ends, and that part is filled in from the germline J gene. This CDR3 spans 15 amino acids. V trimming: 2 bases; J trimming: 1 base; junction bases outside the gene matches: 1. Germline V gene sequence: CDR1 LGHNA, CDR2 YNLKQL (reference sequence).

A note on this clone: Gene and germline names: mouse. The read finishes 4 residues shy of the CDR3 end, and the germline J gene is used to complete it. The chain carries TRBV13-1 and TRBJ2-2; no firm D call. CDR1 and CDR2 (germline): NSHNY, SYGAGN. This CDR3 spans 14 amino acids. Trimming removed 0 bases from V and 1 base from J, with 4 bases in between. The covered CDR3 bases are TGTGCCAGCAGTGATGCCAAAAACACCGGG. As protein: CASSDAKNTG. The CDR3 in its entirety is CASSDAKNTGQLYF.

With respect to this clone: Gene names and germline match the mouse. The DNA ends 4 residues before the CDR3 does, and the rest of the CDR3 is filled in from the germline J gene. The sample has other DNA sequences that encode this CDR3 too. The J gene is TRBJ2-7, the V gene TRBV5; 11 positions match TRBD2. The CDR3 extends over 14 amino acids. Unmatched junction bases numbered 2, after V lost 4 bases and J lost 3 bases. CDR1 is LGHNA, CDR2 YNLKQL, per germline (reference sequence). CDR3 DNA (partial): TGTGCCAGCAGCCCGGGACTGGGGGACTAT. Protein sequence: CASSPGLGDY. The whole CDR3 sequence is CASSPGLGDYEQYF.

In the case of this clone: Gene names refer to mouse genes. The read ends 4 residues early relative to the CDR3; the germline J gene fills the gap. The identical CDR3 is also encoded by other nucleotide sequences in the sample. V gene TRBV19 combines with J gene TRBJ2-5, with TRBD1 matching 9 bases. Looked up from germline, CDR1 is FNHDT and CDR2 is SITEND (reference sequence). This CDR3 spans 15 amino acids. Trimming took 5 bases from V and 3 from J; bases not matched to a gene: 7. This CDR3 reads CASRSPGQGQDTQYF. The sequenced CDR3 bases are TGTGCCAGCAGGTCCCCGGGACAGGGTCAAGAC.

In this sample, this clone turned up a few times. Gene names follow the mouse nomenclature. Sequencing ends 4 residues short of the CDR3 end; the germline J gene provides the rest. Other nucleotide sequences from this sample produce the same CDR3. The chain employs TRBV1 and TRBJ2-7; TRBD2 matches 11 bases. Germline loops: CDR1 NSQYPW, CDR2 LRSPGD (reference sequence). The CDR3 spans 14 residues. The J segment lost 2 bases and the V segment lost 3 bases, leaving 0 bases of the junction unmatched. The chain's CDR3 is CTCSADWGAYEQYF. The CDR3 DNA, read in part, is TGCACCTGCAGTGCGGACTGGGGGGCCTAT.

As to this clone: The genes are named according to mouse. The missing CDR3 end, 3 residues past where the read stops, is filled in from the germline J gene. V and J are TRBV4 and TRBJ1-6; the D gene is possibly TRBD1 (5 bases). TRBJ1-6 is given ORF status, its function remaining uncertain. Germline assignment: CDR1 LGHDT and CDR2 YNNKQL (reference sequence). V shed 5 bases and J shed 8 bases, with 7 bases lying between them. The CDR3 runs to 12 residues. This CDR3 reads CASSPTDSPLYF. Incomplete CDR3 DNA: TGTGCCAGCAGCCCGACAGATTCGCCC.

The sample holds a few counts of this clone. The gene names here belong to mouse. Sequencing ends 3 residues short of the CDR3 end; the germline J gene provides the rest. This chain joins TRBV13-1 and TRBJ1-3; D gene uncertain. The V end was cut by 0 bases, the J end by 7 bases, with 8 bases between. The CDR3 is 13 residues long. CDR1 and CDR2 from the germline V gene are NSHNY and SYGAGN. CDR3 DNA (partial): TGTGCCAGCAGTGATGCTGGCAGCAATACG. Translating it yields CASSDAGSNT. In full, the CDR3 reads CASSDAGSNTLYF.

With regard to this clone: Gene names and germline refer to mouse. The read comes to an end 4 residues before the CDR3 does, leaving the germline J gene to fill in the end. V and J are TRBV13-2 and TRBJ2-7; TRBD2 matches 14 bases. The germline CDR1 and CDR2 sequences are NNHNN and SYGAGS (reference sequence). The CDR3 is 15 amino acids. Partial CDR3 DNA: TGTGCCAGCGGTGGGGGACTGGGGGGGCCGTAT. This gives the protein CASGGGLGGPY. The full CDR3 protein reads CASGGGLGGPYEQYF.

In regard to this clone: These gene names are mouse names. The read terminates 4 residues before the CDR3 end, so the remaining end is supplied by the germline J gene. This chain uses TRBV5 with TRBJ2-1; D uncertain. V lost 0 bases to trimming and J lost 0 bases, with 3 bases between them. The CDR3 consists of 14 residues. Germline loops: CDR1 LGHNA, CDR2 YNLKQL (reference sequence). The DNA read from the CDR3 is TGTGCCAGCAGCCAAGACACTAACTATGCT. Protein: CASSQDTNYA. The full CDR3 protein reads CASSQDTNYAEQFF.

A few counts support this clone. Mouse gene names and germline throughout. Read data end 4 residues before the CDR3 end; the end is taken from the germline J gene. V gene TRBV13-1 combines with J gene TRBJ2-5; 8 positions agree with TRBD2. Germline-derived CDR1 and CDR2 are NSHNY and SYGAGN. With V trimmed by 4 bases and J by 2 bases, 9 bases remained unmatched. The CDR3 loop spans 16 amino acids. CDR3 sequence: CASSPLRDWSQDTQYF. The CDR3 bases that were read are TGTGCCAGCAGTCCTCTCCGGGACTGGAGCCAAGAC.